Listed below are T cell receptor beta chains from one sample, sequenced in a study of T cells in Graves' hyperthyroidism and ophthalmopathy. TCRdb used MiXCR to reprocess the multiplex PCR reads, holding one entry per CDR3 protein. Of roughly 500,000 distinct CDR3 sequences detected, roughly 25% appear once; the ten largest clones hold about 11%. Source material: blood. All receptors derive from a woman aged 30 to 39 with Graves' ophthalmopathy. Both conserved end residues are part of each CDR3. The order of the fields is clone size, D gene, V gene, J gene, CDR3 protein, CDR3 DNA. D genes are given only for firm matches. A clone size is listed for some rows: how often the clone was seen (once, few, many), or a class if it is expanded.

abundance: many; d_gene: NA; v_gene: TRBV24-1; j_gene: TRBJ2-2; CDR3aa: CATSDWVGELFF; CDR3nt: TGTGCCACCAGTGATTGGGTCGGGGAGCTGTTTTTT
abundance: NA; d_gene: TRBD1; v_gene: TRBV28; j_gene: TRBJ2-7; CDR3aa: CASSLTGVGYEQYF; CDR3nt: TGTGCCAGCAGTTTAACAGGGGTGGGCTACGAGCAGTACTTC
abundance: many; d_gene: TRBD2; v_gene: TRBV29-1; j_gene: TRBJ2-7; CDR3aa: CSVAGSGGPSYEQYF; CDR3nt: TGCAGCGTTGCGGGTAGCGGGGGGCCATCCTACGAGCAGTACTTC
abundance: NA; d_gene: TRBD2; v_gene: TRBV24-1; j_gene: TRBJ2-3; CDR3aa: CATSDSLSGRSTDTQYF; CDR3nt: TGTGCCACCAGTGATTCCCTAAGCGGGAGGAGCACAGATACGCAGTATTTT
abundance: many; d_gene: NA; v_gene: TRBV6-5; j_gene: TRBJ1-3; CDR3aa: CASSYDRSGNTIYF; CDR3nt: TGTGCCAGCAGTTACGACAGGTCTGGAAACACCATATATTTT
abundance: many; d_gene: TRBD2; v_gene: TRBV11-2; j_gene: TRBJ2-7; CDR3aa: CASSSSRTSGGAYEQYF; CDR3nt: TGTGCCAGCAGCTCGTCCCGGACTAGCGGGGGTGCCTACGAGCAGTACTTC
abundance: few; d_gene: NA; v_gene: TRBV20-1; j_gene: TRBJ1-1; CDR3aa: CSARDFIGGPEVNTEAFF; CDR3nt: TGCAGTGCTAGAGATTTTATCGGGGGGCCCGAGGTTAACACTGAAGCTTTCTTT
abundance: NA; d_gene: TRBD1; v_gene: TRBV28; j_gene: TRBJ1-2; CDR3aa: CASSLQGSRRNGYTF; CDR3nt: TGTGCCAGCAGTCTACAGGGGTCTCGACGGAATGGCTACACCTTC
abundance: NA; d_gene: NA; v_gene: TRBV13; j_gene: TRBJ2-7; CDR3aa: CASSSHQLSSYEQYF; CDR3nt: TGTGCCAGCAGCTCACACCAACTTAGCTCCTACGAGCAGTACTTC
abundance: few; d_gene: TRBD1; v_gene: TRBV2; j_gene: TRBJ1-5; CDR3aa: CASHGGTGNQPQHF; CDR3nt: TGTGCCAGCCATGGGGGGACAGGCAATCAGCCCCAGCATTTT
abundance: NA; d_gene: NA; v_gene: TRBV12-3/TRBV12-4; j_gene: TRBJ1-6; CDR3aa: CASMGDAVYNSPLHF; CDR3nt: TGTGCCAGCATGGGGGACGCGGTTTATAATTCACCCCTCCACTTT
abundance: NA; d_gene: NA; v_gene: TRBV5-1; j_gene: TRBJ1-5; CDR3aa: CASSLGAGGSNQPQHF; CDR3nt: TGCGCCAGCAGCTTGGGGGCAGGTGGGAGCAATCAGCCCCAGCATTTT
abundance: NA; d_gene: NA; v_gene: TRBV19; j_gene: TRBJ1-2; CDR3aa: CASSYRAPLYGYTF; CDR3nt: TGTGCCAGTAGTTACCGGGCCCCTCTGTATGGCTACACCTTC
abundance: many; d_gene: NA; v_gene: TRBV20-1; j_gene: TRBJ2-7; CDR3aa: CSASGADHEQYF; CDR3nt: TGCAGTGCTAGCGGTGCTGATCACGAGCAGTACTTC
abundance: NA; d_gene: NA; v_gene: TRBV7-9; j_gene: TRBJ2-2; CDR3aa: CASSLGVAVNVGELFF; CDR3nt: TGTGCCAGCAGCTTAGGAGTAGCGGTGAATGTCGGGGAGCTGTTTTTT
abundance: many; d_gene: TRBD1; v_gene: TRBV4-1; j_gene: TRBJ1-1; CDR3aa: CASSQGQGTNTEAFF; CDR3nt: TGCGCCAGCAGCCAGGGACAGGGTACCAACACTGAAGCTTTCTTT
abundance: few; d_gene: NA; v_gene: TRBV2; j_gene: TRBJ1-5; CDR3aa: CASSEDLGYSNQPQHF; CDR3nt: TGTGCCAGCAGTGAAGATCTTGGTTATAGCAATCAGCCCCAGCATTTT
abundance: many; d_gene: NA; v_gene: TRBV6-5; j_gene: TRBJ2-5; CDR3aa: CASSYNTAYQETQYF; CDR3nt: TGTGCCAGCAGTTACAATACAGCGTACCAAGAGACCCAGTACTTC